The clone carrying this T cell receptor beta chain was seen a handful of times. Next came a second PCR, run for roughly 7 to 12 cycles, which used a sample-barcoded 5' primer along with a J-beta primer mix. Each CDR3 protein gets one entry after TCRdb re-called the 5' RACE reads with MiXCR. The repertoire holds 500,000 to 650,000 distinct CDR3 sequences, with about 25% as singletons. Germline loops: CDR1 SEHNR, CDR2 FQNEAQ (reference sequence). V dropped 4 bases and J dropped 7 bases, with 21 bases sitting between them. The length of the CDR3 is 16 residues. This entry belongs to a study of blood T cells in healthy people across ages. The wider study: Every two T cells gave about one barcoded beta molecule via template switching.

Whenever a sample was processed, at least 6.5 million PBMCs were isolated. These data also featured in a second study, about T cells of mothers and their children. That study reports: Researchers put all of the extracted RNA into cDNA synthesis, using around 1.5 ug per 15 ul. Reads obtained per mother exceeded 8.5 million TCR beta CDR3 reads, with roughly 3.1 million obtained per child.

This clonotype originated in a boy between 2 and 10 years old in good health. Specimen: blood. The genes are TRBV7-9 and TRBJ2-3, with D perhaps matching TRBD2 (6 bases). CDR3 sequence reads: CASSSPGTPAGHTQYF. CDR3 sequence (DNA): TGTGCCAGCAGCTCCCCCGGGACTCCCGCAGGGCATACGCAGTATTTT.